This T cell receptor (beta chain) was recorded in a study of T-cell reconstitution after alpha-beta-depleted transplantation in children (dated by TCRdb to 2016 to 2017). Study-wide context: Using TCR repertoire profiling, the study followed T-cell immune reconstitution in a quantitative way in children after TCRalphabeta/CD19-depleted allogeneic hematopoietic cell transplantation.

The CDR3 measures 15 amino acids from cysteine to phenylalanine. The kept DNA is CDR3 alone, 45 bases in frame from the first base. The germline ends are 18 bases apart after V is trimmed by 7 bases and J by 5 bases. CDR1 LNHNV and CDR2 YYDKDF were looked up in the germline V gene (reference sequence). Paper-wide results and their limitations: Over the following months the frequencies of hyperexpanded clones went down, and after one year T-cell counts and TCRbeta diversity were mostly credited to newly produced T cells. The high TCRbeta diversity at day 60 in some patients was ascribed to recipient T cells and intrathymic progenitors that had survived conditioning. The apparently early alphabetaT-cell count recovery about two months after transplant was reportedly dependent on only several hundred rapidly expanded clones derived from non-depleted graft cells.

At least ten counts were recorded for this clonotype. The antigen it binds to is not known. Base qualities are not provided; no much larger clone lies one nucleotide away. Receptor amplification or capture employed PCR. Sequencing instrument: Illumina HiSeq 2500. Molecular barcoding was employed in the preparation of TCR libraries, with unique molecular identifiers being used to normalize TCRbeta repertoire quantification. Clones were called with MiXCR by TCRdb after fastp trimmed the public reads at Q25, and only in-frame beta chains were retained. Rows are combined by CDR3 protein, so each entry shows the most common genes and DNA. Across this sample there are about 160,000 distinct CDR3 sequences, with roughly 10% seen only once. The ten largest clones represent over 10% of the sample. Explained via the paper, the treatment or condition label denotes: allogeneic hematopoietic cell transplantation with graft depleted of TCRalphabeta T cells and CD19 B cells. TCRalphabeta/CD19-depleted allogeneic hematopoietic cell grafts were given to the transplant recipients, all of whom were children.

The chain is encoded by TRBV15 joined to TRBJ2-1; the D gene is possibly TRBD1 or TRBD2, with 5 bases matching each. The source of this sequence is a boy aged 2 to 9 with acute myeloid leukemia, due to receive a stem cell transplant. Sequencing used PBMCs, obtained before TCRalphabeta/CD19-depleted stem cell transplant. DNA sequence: TGTGCCACCACCTTACCGAGGGGCCAACACAATGAGCAGTTCTTC. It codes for CATTLPRGQHNEQFF.